Presented here are 8 T cell receptor beta chains from one specimen sequenced in a study of blood T cell repertoires in COVID-19. Sequencing used immunoSEQ multiplex PCR; TCRdb keeps in-frame clones, though not all of them. The repertoire consists of about 120,000 clones, with 80% to 90% occurring once and the leading ten covering approximately 4.5%. Material for sequencing was peripheral blood. Every receptor here comes from a woman in her 50s with acute or convalescent COVID-19.

The V call is TRBV7-2, the J call TRBJ2-5; 11 bases are a match to TRBD2. The CDR3 has 14 amino acids. V dropped 1 base and J dropped 10; count of bases not matched to a gene: 5. The germline gives CDR1 SGHTA, CDR2 FQGNSA. CDR3 DNA sequence: TGTGCCAGCAGCTTAGTTACTAGCGGGGGCATCCAGTACTTC. Translating it yields CASSLVTSGGIQYF.

This clone has just one count. J is TRBJ1-1 and V is TRBV24-1, with D hard to call. CDR1 KGHDR and CDR2 SFDVKD come from the germline V gene. The CDR3 extends over 13 amino acids. The V end was cut by 3 bases, the J end by 1 base, with 5 bases between. The CDR3 coding sequence is TGTGCCACCAGTGATGCGGAGAACACTGAAGCTTTCTTT. Its translation: CATSDAENTEAFF.

The chain recombines TRBV27 with TRBJ1-3; D unclear. The CDR3 has 16 amino acids. V was pared by 1 base and J by 4 bases, with 14 bases between. The germline gives CDR1 MNHEY, CDR2 SMNVEV (reference sequence). CDR3 in amino acids: CASSLYDPRQGNTIYF. The DNA of the CDR3 is TGTGCCAGCAGTTTATACGACCCTAGGCAAGGAAACACCATATATTTT.

CDR3 protein: CASSVVGGASGTDTQYF. CDR3 DNA sequence: TGTGCCAGCAGCGTAGTCGGTGGGGCTAGCGGCACAGATACGCAGTATTTT. This sequence joins TRBV9 and TRBJ2-3; perhaps TRBD2 as D (6 bases). V dropped 0 bases and J dropped 1 base, with 15 bases sitting between them. Germline lookup yields CDR1 SGDLS and CDR2 YYNGEE. This CDR3 spans 17 amino acids.

The V call is TRBV28, the J call TRBJ2-2; 9 nucleotides line up with TRBD1. V shed 2 bases, J shed 4 bases, and the junction held 2 bases outside the gene matches. Germline V gene lookup returns CDR1 MDHEN and CDR2 SYDVKM. CDR3 size: 15 residues. The CDR3 loop is CASSLRQGGTGELFF. The CDR3 region has the DNA TGTGCCAGCAGTTTAAGACAGGGGGGCACCGGGGAGCTGTTTTTT.

The chain links TRBV12-5 to TRBJ1-1, with TRBD1 as a possible D gene (6 bases). Germline assignment: CDR1 LGHNT and CDR2 FRNRAP. The CDR3 is made up of 13 amino acids. V shed 7 bases and J shed 4 bases, with 13 bases lying between them. This CDR3 reads CASARTGRTEAFF. DNA for the CDR3: TGTGCTAGTGCTCGAACAGGGCGCACTGAAGCTTTCTTT. Full variable domain (remainder filled in from reference TRBV12-5 and TRBJ1-1): DARVTQTPRHKVTEMGQEVTMRCQPILGHNTVFWYRQTMMQGLELLAYFRNRAPLDDSGMPKDRFSAEMPDATLATLKIQPSEPRDSAVYFCASARTGRTEAFFGQGTRLTVV.

The chain is built from TRBV7-9 and TRBJ1-1; D call uncertain. The CDR3 length is 15 residues. Germline CDR1 and CDR2: SEHNR and FQNEAQ (reference sequence). With 2 bases removed from V and 1 base from J, the gap between germline ends came to 11 bases. The CDR3 nucleotides read TGTGCCAGCAGCTTATTCCAGCGGGAGAACACTGAAGCTTTCTTT. As protein: CASSLFQRENTEAFF.

The CDR3 nucleotides read TGCGCCAGCAGCTCGGCCACAGATTCACCCCTCCACTTT. It codes for CASSSATDSPLHF. The chain recombines TRBV5-1 with TRBJ1-6; D is unresolved. Trimming removed 3 bases at V and 8 bases at J, with 9 bases between. Germline loops: CDR1 SGHRS, CDR2 YFSETQ. The CDR3 runs to 13 residues.